The clone carrying this TCR beta chain was picked up many times. Its specificity is unknown. The sample originates from a study of T cell repertoires in cytomegalovirus infection. In the study overall: An indication of both CMV infection and matching HLA type came from public TCR beta signatures.

Trimming took 6 bases from V and 7 from J, leaving 13 bases between them. There are 13 residues in the CDR3. The germline CDR1 and CDR2 sequences are SEHNR and FQNEAQ (reference sequence). Findings and caveats of the study: The cumulative frequency of public TCR beta families distinguished individuals who carried CMV together with the relevant HLA. Ex vivo responses were dominated by HLA-C-restricted CMV-specific TCR beta clonotypes.

TCRdb re-called the reads through MiXCR, storing one row per CDR3 protein. This table has about 260,000 distinct CDR3 sequences, around 13% appearing once. This rearrangement joins TRBV7-9 to TRBJ1-5; D perhaps matches TRBD1 (6 bases). This TCR derives from a human donor in good health (CMV status not recorded). Some clones in this sample may be carry-over from other donors' samples. Specimen: PBMCs. CDR3 in DNA: TGTGCCAGCAGAAATAAGAGGGGGCAGCCCCAGCATTTT. This sequence encodes CASRNKRGQPQHF.